Listed below are T cell receptor beta chains from one sample, sequenced in a study of Ad26.COV2.S vaccination and SARS-CoV-2 variants. Repertoires were generated with immunoSEQ multiplex PCR, while TCRdb's copy carries only in-frame clones and drops some. The sample lists more than 400,000 clones; less than 95% were seen once. The material sequenced was peripheral blood, taken in a trial of Ad26.COV2.S vaccine versus placebo. The source of these receptors is a person aged 18-60 years who received the Ad26.COV2.S COVID-19 vaccine or a placebo. The CDR3 runs from the conserved cysteine through the conserved F or W. The D gene is left open where the match is weak. Clone size is given for some rows only: seen once, a few or many times, or a class if the clone is expanded.

j_gene: TRBJ2-1; abundance: .; v_gene: TRBV7-2; len: 16; d_gene: .; CDR3aa: CASSATGTTHDNEQFF; CDR3nt: TGTGCCAGCAGCGCAACCGGGACGACCCATGACAATGAGCAGTTCTTC
j_gene: TRBJ2-7; abundance: .; v_gene: TRBV27; len: 14; d_gene: .; CDR3aa: CASSPRGRTYEQYF; CDR3nt: TGTGCCAGCAGCCCCCGGGGACGGACCTACGAGCAGTACTTC
j_gene: TRBJ2-1; abundance: few; v_gene: TRBV5-1; len: 13; d_gene: .; CDR3aa: CASSFPDNNEQFF; CDR3nt: TGCGCCAGCAGCTTTCCGGACAACAATGAGCAGTTCTTC
j_gene: TRBJ2-1; abundance: .; v_gene: TRBV28; len: 13; d_gene: .; CDR3aa: CASSLERRDEQFF; CDR3nt: TGTGCCAGCAGTTTAGAGAGGCGGGATGAGCAGTTCTTC
j_gene: TRBJ2-5; abundance: .; v_gene: TRBV27; len: 15; d_gene: TRBD1; CDR3aa: CASSLSRTGQETQYF; CDR3nt: TGTGCCAGCAGTTTATCAAGGACAGGCCAAGAGACCCAGTACTTC
j_gene: TRBJ1-1; abundance: .; v_gene: TRBV18; len: 15; d_gene: .; CDR3aa: CASSPRTAVDTEAFF; CDR3nt: TGTGCCAGCTCACCTAGGACAGCGGTCGACACTGAAGCTTTCTTT
j_gene: TRBJ2-6; abundance: .; v_gene: TRBV27; len: 15; d_gene: .; CDR3aa: CASSFGGGGANVLTF; CDR3nt: TGTGCCAGCAGTTTCGGAGGGGGTGGGGCCAACGTCCTGACTTTC
j_gene: TRBJ1-5; abundance: .; v_gene: TRBV24-1; len: 16; d_gene: TRBD1; CDR3aa: CATSDRLTGGNQPQHF; CDR3nt: TGTGCCACCAGTGATCGCCTGACAGGGGGCAATCAGCCCCAGCATTTT
j_gene: TRBJ2-1; abundance: few; v_gene: TRBV27; len: 15; d_gene: .; CDR3aa: CASSLSWQTYNEQFF; CDR3nt: TGTGCCAGCAGTTTATCTTGGCAGACCTACAATGAGCAGTTCTTC
j_gene: TRBJ2-3; abundance: once; v_gene: TRBV5-1; len: 13; d_gene: .; CDR3aa: CASSLAQTDTQYF; CDR3nt: TGCGCCAGCAGCTTGGCCCAGACAGATACGCAGTATTTT
j_gene: TRBJ1-4; abundance: once; v_gene: TRBV7-8; len: 14; d_gene: .; CDR3aa: CASSLLVEYEKLFF; CDR3nt: TGTGCCAGCAGCTTATTGGTGGAATATGAAAAACTGTTTTTT
j_gene: TRBJ2-1; abundance: few; v_gene: TRBV5-4; len: 16; d_gene: TRBD2; CDR3aa: CASSDWTSGSYDEQFF; CDR3nt: TGTGCCAGCAGCGATTGGACTAGCGGGAGTTATGATGAGCAGTTCTTC
j_gene: TRBJ1-5; abundance: few; v_gene: TRBV9; len: 13; d_gene: .; CDR3aa: CASSARSGQPQHF; CDR3nt: TGTGCCAGCAGCGCCCGCTCGGGGCAGCCCCAGCATTTT
j_gene: TRBJ2-1; abundance: .; v_gene: TRBV4-3; len: 17; d_gene: TRBD2; CDR3aa: CASSPGLAGGTYNEQFF; CDR3nt: TGCGCCAGCAGCCCGGGACTAGCGGGAGGAACCTACAATGAGCAGTTCTTC
j_gene: TRBJ1-5; abundance: .; v_gene: TRBV10-3; len: 15; d_gene: .; CDR3aa: CATRLNINSNQPQHF; CDR3nt: TGTGCCACCAGATTAAACATCAATAGCAATCAGCCCCAGCATTTT
j_gene: TRBJ2-4; abundance: .; v_gene: TRBV18; len: 17; d_gene: TRBD1; CDR3aa: CASSPPTGGSAKNIQYF; CDR3nt: TGTGCCAGCTCACCACCCACAGGGGGCTCCGCCAAAAACATTCAGTACTTC
j_gene: TRBJ2-3; abundance: .; v_gene: TRBV5-6; len: 18; d_gene: TRBD1; CDR3aa: CASSLGSVTGASTDTQYF; CDR3nt: TGTGCCAGCAGCTTGGGGTCGGTAACAGGGGCTAGCACAGATACGCAGTATTTT
j_gene: TRBJ2-7; abundance: .; v_gene: TRBV4-2; len: 18; d_gene: TRBD2; CDR3aa: CASSQDRVSGFFSYEQYF; CDR3nt: TGTGCCAGCAGCCAAGATCGCGTTAGCGGGTTCTTCTCCTACGAGCAGTACTTC
j_gene: TRBJ2-5; abundance: .; v_gene: TRBV2; len: 13; d_gene: .; CDR3aa: CASSNGGGETQYF; CDR3nt: TGTGCCAGCAGCAATGGGGGTGGGGAGACCCAGTACTTC
j_gene: TRBJ2-3; abundance: .; v_gene: TRBV5-8; len: 14; d_gene: .; CDR3aa: CASSLGVGVDTQYF; CDR3nt: TGTGCCAGCAGCTTGGGAGTGGGTGTGGATACGCAGTATTTT
j_gene: TRBJ2-3; abundance: .; v_gene: TRBV4-1; len: 15; d_gene: .; CDR3aa: CASSQVQGRTDTQYF; CDR3nt: TGCGCCAGCAGCCAAGTACAGGGGAGGACAGATACGCAGTATTTT
j_gene: TRBJ2-5; abundance: .; v_gene: TRBV12-2; len: 15; d_gene: .; CDR3aa: CASRPRQGGGETQYF; CDR3nt: TGTGCAAGTCGCCCTCGGCAGGGGGGAGGGGAGACCCAGTACTTC
j_gene: TRBJ1-3; abundance: .; v_gene: TRBV5-1; len: 13; d_gene: .; CDR3aa: CASSLVAGNTIYF; CDR3nt: TGCGCCAGCAGCTTGGTTGCTGGAAACACCATATATTTT
j_gene: TRBJ1-1; abundance: few; v_gene: TRBV19; len: 13; d_gene: .; CDR3aa: CASKRTGNTEAFF; CDR3nt: TGTGCCAGTAAACGGACCGGGAACACTGAAGCTTTCTTT
j_gene: TRBJ1-5; abundance: few; v_gene: TRBV29-1; len: 14; d_gene: TRBD1; CDR3aa: CSVGGQGGNQPQHF; CDR3nt: TGCAGCGTTGGGGGACAGGGAGGGAATCAGCCCCAGCATTTT
j_gene: TRBJ2-1; abundance: .; v_gene: TRBV27; len: 14; d_gene: .; CDR3aa: CASSFSGARSGQFF; CDR3nt: TGTGCCAGCAGTTTTTCAGGGGCGAGATCGGGACAGTTCTTC
j_gene: TRBJ2-7; abundance: once; v_gene: TRBV5-6; len: 14; d_gene: .; CDR3aa: CASSLAPGIYEQYF; CDR3nt: TGTGCCAGCAGCTTGGCCCCAGGGATCTACGAGCAGTACTTC
j_gene: TRBJ1-3; abundance: .; v_gene: TRBV2; len: 16; d_gene: .; CDR3aa: CASSIITGGSGNTIYF; CDR3nt: TGTGCCAGCAGTATAATAACGGGGGGCTCTGGAAACACCATATATTTT
j_gene: TRBJ2-7; abundance: once; v_gene: TRBV28; len: 14; d_gene: TRBD1; CDR3aa: CASSLQGAYGEQYF; CDR3nt: TGTGCCAGCAGTTTACAGGGGGCGTACGGCGAGCAGTACTTC
j_gene: TRBJ2-1; abundance: once; v_gene: TRBV6-4; len: 14; d_gene: TRBD2; CDR3aa: CASSDSWTSGEQFF; CDR3nt: TGTGCCAGCAGTGACTCTTGGACTAGCGGCGAGCAGTTCTTC
j_gene: TRBJ1-2; abundance: once; v_gene: TRBV28; len: 12; d_gene: .; CDR3aa: CASSFAVGGYTF; CDR3nt: TGTGCCAGCAGTTTCGCCGTTGGAGGCTACACCTTC
j_gene: TRBJ2-5; abundance: .; v_gene: TRBV14; len: 12; d_gene: .; CDR3aa: CASSQFRETQYF; CDR3nt: TGTGCCAGCAGCCAATTCCGAGAGACCCAGTACTTC
j_gene: TRBJ2-1; abundance: .; v_gene: TRBV29-1; len: 14; d_gene: TRBD1; CDR3aa: CSVSDRGGHNEQFF; CDR3nt: TGCAGCGTATCTGACAGGGGCGGCCACAATGAGCAGTTCTTC
j_gene: TRBJ2-4; abundance: .; v_gene: TRBV6-2/TRBV6-3; len: 14; d_gene: .; CDR3aa: CASSYGAGANIQYF; CDR3nt: TGTGCCAGCAGTTACGGGGCAGGGGCAAACATTCAGTACTTC
j_gene: TRBJ2-7; abundance: .; v_gene: TRBV19; len: 14; d_gene: TRBD2; CDR3aa: CASSNGEGSYEQYF; CDR3nt: TGTGCCAGTAGTAATGGGGAGGGATCCTACGAGCAGTACTTC
j_gene: TRBJ2-7; abundance: .; v_gene: TRBV15; len: 18; d_gene: .; CDR3aa: CATSRDATHPLRSYEQYF; CDR3nt: TGTGCCACCAGCAGAGATGCAACCCACCCCCTTCGGTCCTACGAGCAGTACTTC
j_gene: TRBJ2-7; abundance: .; v_gene: TRBV6-5; len: 14; d_gene: .; CDR3aa: CASSYSGSTYEQYF; CDR3nt: TGTGCCAGCAGTTACTCTGGGTCTACCTACGAGCAGTACTTC
j_gene: TRBJ2-2; abundance: .; v_gene: TRBV4-1; len: 15; d_gene: .; CDR3aa: CASSQETLNTGELFF; CDR3nt: TGCGCCAGCAGCCAAGAAACTCTTAACACCGGGGAGCTGTTTTTT
j_gene: TRBJ1-1; abundance: .; v_gene: TRBV29-1; len: 12; d_gene: TRBD1; CDR3aa: CSVARGQTEAFF; CDR3nt: TGCAGCGTCGCCAGGGGGCAGACTGAAGCTTTCTTT
j_gene: TRBJ2-3; abundance: once; v_gene: TRBV27; len: 13; d_gene: .; CDR3aa: CASSFTLEDTQYF; CDR3nt: TGTGCCAGCAGTTTTACGTTGGAAGATACGCAGTATTTT
j_gene: TRBJ2-7; abundance: .; v_gene: TRBV5-1; len: 14; d_gene: TRBD1; CDR3aa: CASSKGQGVYEQYF; CDR3nt: TGCGCCAGCAGCAAAGGACAGGGGGTCTACGAGCAGTACTTC
j_gene: TRBJ1-1; abundance: .; v_gene: TRBV20-1; len: 10; d_gene: .; CDR3aa: CSVRNTEAFF; CDR3nt: TGCAGTGTTCGGAACACTGAAGCTTTCTTT
j_gene: TRBJ1-4; abundance: .; v_gene: TRBV2; len: 14; d_gene: TRBD1; CDR3aa: CASNRQGPNEKLFF; CDR3nt: TGTGCCAGCAATAGACAGGGACCTAATGAAAAACTGTTTTTT
j_gene: TRBJ2-7; abundance: .; v_gene: TRBV27; len: 14; d_gene: .; CDR3aa: CASSPDYGYHEQYF; CDR3nt: TGTGCCAGCAGTCCCGATTACGGTTACCACGAGCAGTACTTC
j_gene: TRBJ2-1; abundance: .; v_gene: TRBV6-5; len: 16; d_gene: TRBD2; CDR3aa: CASSSLLAGVYNEQFF; CDR3nt: TGTGCCAGCAGTTCTTTACTAGCGGGGGTCTACAATGAGCAGTTCTTC
j_gene: TRBJ2-5; abundance: few; v_gene: TRBV28; len: 14; d_gene: .; CDR3aa: CASSSPGIQETQYF; CDR3nt: TGTGCCAGCAGCTCCCCGGGCATCCAAGAGACCCAGTACTTC
j_gene: TRBJ2-3; abundance: .; v_gene: TRBV21-1; len: 17; d_gene: .; CDR3aa: CASSKAKSGQETDTQYF; CDR3nt: TGTGCCAGCAGCAAAGCCAAGTCGGGACAGGAGACAGATACGCAGTATTTT
j_gene: TRBJ2-1; abundance: .; v_gene: TRBV4-3; len: 18; d_gene: TRBD2; CDR3aa: CASSQEAPGLAGVAEQFF; CDR3nt: TGCGCCAGCAGCCAAGAGGCTCCGGGACTAGCGGGAGTCGCGGAGCAGTTCTTC
j_gene: TRBJ2-3; abundance: .; v_gene: TRBV24-1; len: 15; d_gene: TRBD2; CDR3aa: CATRASGSSTDTQYF; CDR3nt: TGTGCCACCAGGGCTAGCGGGTCGAGCACAGATACGCAGTATTTT
j_gene: TRBJ2-5; abundance: .; v_gene: TRBV7-9; len: 14; d_gene: TRBD2; CDR3aa: CASRERGLGETQYF; CDR3nt: TGTGCCAGCAGGGAGCGGGGCCTTGGTGAGACCCAGTACTTC
j_gene: TRBJ2-2; abundance: once; v_gene: TRBV5-3; len: 19; d_gene: TRBD2; CDR3aa: CARSPKGGRARRNTGELFF; CDR3nt: TGTGCCAGAAGCCCGAAGGGCGGGAGGGCCCGAAGGAACACCGGGGAGCTGTTTTTT
j_gene: TRBJ2-7; abundance: .; v_gene: TRBV23-1; len: 14; d_gene: .; CDR3aa: CAPRPGQSSYEQYF; CDR3nt: TGCGCCCCTCGACCTGGACAGAGCTCCTACGAGCAGTACTTC
j_gene: TRBJ2-3; abundance: .; v_gene: TRBV15; len: 15; d_gene: TRBD2; CDR3aa: CATRRTGLAIHTQYF; CDR3nt: TGTGCCACCAGACGTACGGGACTAGCGATCCATACGCAGTATTTT